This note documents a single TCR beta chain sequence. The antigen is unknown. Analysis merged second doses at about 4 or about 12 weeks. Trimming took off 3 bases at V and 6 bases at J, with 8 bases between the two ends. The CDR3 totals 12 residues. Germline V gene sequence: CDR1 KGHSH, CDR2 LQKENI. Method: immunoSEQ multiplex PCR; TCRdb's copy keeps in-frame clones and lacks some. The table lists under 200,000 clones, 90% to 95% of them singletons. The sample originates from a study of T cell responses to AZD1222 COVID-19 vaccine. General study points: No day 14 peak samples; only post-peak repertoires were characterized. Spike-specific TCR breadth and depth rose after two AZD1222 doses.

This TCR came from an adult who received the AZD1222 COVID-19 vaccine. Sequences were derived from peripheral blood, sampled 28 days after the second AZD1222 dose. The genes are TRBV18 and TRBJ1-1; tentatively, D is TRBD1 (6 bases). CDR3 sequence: CASSPGASEAFF. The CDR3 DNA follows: TGTGCCAGCTCACCGGGGGCATCTGAAGCTTTCTTT.